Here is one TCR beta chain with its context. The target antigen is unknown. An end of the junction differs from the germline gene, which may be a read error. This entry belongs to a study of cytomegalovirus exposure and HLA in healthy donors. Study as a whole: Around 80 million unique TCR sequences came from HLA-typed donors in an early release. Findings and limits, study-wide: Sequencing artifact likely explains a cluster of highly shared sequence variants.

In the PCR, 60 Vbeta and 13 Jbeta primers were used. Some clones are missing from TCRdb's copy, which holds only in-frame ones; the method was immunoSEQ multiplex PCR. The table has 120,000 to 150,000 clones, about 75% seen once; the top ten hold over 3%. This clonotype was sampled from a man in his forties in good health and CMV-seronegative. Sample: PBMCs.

The CDR3 here is CACSDLTSGPYEQYF. Written as DNA, the CDR3 is TGTGCCTGCAGTGATTTAACTAGCGGCCCCTACGAGCAGTACTTC. The rearrangement links TRBV30 to TRBJ2-5, with 8 positions matching TRBD2. The J call is uncertain, as TRBJ2-7 better fits the DNA end. The CDR3 has 15 amino acids. Germline CDR1 is GTSNPN and CDR2 is SVGIG (reference sequence).